Each of the 2 T cell receptor beta chains below was sequenced from the same sample in a study of blood T cell repertoires in COVID-19. TCRdb's copy holds only in-frame clones and misses some; the assay was immunoSEQ multiplex PCR. The profile shows approximately 440,000 clones, about 85% of them singletons. The sequencing sample was made of PBMCs or T cells enriched from blood (not recorded which). The receptors derive from a young woman who had recovered from COVID-19.

This clone was seen a handful of times. J is TRBJ1-2 and V is TRBV6-5; unclear D gene. This CDR3 region has 15 residues. V dropped 5 bases and J dropped 0 bases, with 13 bases sitting between them. Per the germline V gene, CDR1 is MNHEY and CDR2 is SVGAGI. CDR3 sequence: CASSLGSNPNYGYTF. The CDR3 bases are TGTGCCAGCAGTCTCGGGTCGAACCCTAACTATGGCTACACCTTC.

This CDR3 reads CASSSGLLGGKLFF. For the CDR3, the DNA is TGCGCCAGCAGCTCCGGACTCCTGGGAGGAAAACTGTTTTTT. V and J are TRBV5-1 and TRBJ1-4; unclear D gene. Germline-derived CDR1 and CDR2 are SGHRS and YFSETQ. The CDR3 extends over 14 amino acids. Trimming left V 3 bases short and J 10 bases short, with 16 bases between. The full variable domain, its missing parts supplied by reference TRBV5-1 and TRBJ1-4, is KAGVTQTPRYLIKTRGQQVTLSCSPISGHRSVSWYQQTPGQGLQFLFEYFSETQRNKGNFPGRFSGRQFSNSRSEMNVSTLELGDSALYLCASSSGLLGGKLFFGSGTQLSVL.